One sample yielded the 25 T cell receptor beta chains listed below, sequenced in a study of yellow fever vaccine responses in identical twins (dated by TCRdb to between 2017 and 2018). Library preparation employed RT-PCR. Sequencing relied on an Illumina HiSeq 2500. TCRdb reprocessed the public reads (quality trimming at Q25 with fastp, clone calling with MiXCR) and kept in-frame beta chains. Identical CDR3 protein sequences are pooled into one entry, listed with their most common genes and DNA. Recorded for this sample are 3,000 to 4,000 distinct CDR3 sequences; 84% of them occurred a single time. The ten largest account for around 2.8% of the sample. Sequences were derived from T cells from blood (PBMCs), unsorted or a sorted subset (not recorded which), sampled before or after yellow fever vaccination (not recorded which). The receptor source for this set is a woman aged 18-29 years who received the yellow fever vaccine. Donor details come from another sample of the same person, matched by shared clones.

This rearrangement joins TRBV12-5 to TRBJ2-5; TRBD1 is a possible D gene (5 bases). CDR3 size: 13 residues. Looked up from germline, CDR1 is LGHNT and CDR2 is FRNRAP. Trimming took off 6 bases at V and 3 bases at J, with 11 bases between the two ends. The CDR3 DNA sequence: TGTGCTAGTGGCCAGGGTCTCGAAGAGACCCAGTACTTC. Its protein is CASGQGLEETQYF.

A single count supports this clonotype. The J gene is TRBJ1-2, the V gene TRBV30; 7 positions agree with TRBD1. Germline V lookup: CDR1 GTSNPN, CDR2 SVGIG (reference sequence). Trimming removed 8 bases from V and 14 bases from J; junction bases left unmatched: 20. The CDR3 consists of 13 residues. The CDR3 here is CAGGSGTVVFRTF. CDR3 DNA sequence: TGTGCCGGAGGTTCCGGGACAGTCGTCTTCAGGACCTTC.

This chain joins TRBV11-1 and TRBJ2-3, with D unresolved. V lost 1 base, J lost 1 base, and 9 bases lay in between. Germline CDR1 reads SGHAT; CDR2 reads FQDESV (reference sequence). The CDR3 runs to 15 residues. The CDR3 region has the DNA TGTGCCAGCAGCTTAGTCGGCGTTGGCACAGATACGCAGTATTTT. Translation: CASSLVGVGTDTQYF.

The CDR3, as DNA: TGTGCCAGCAGCTTGACGGGGGGGCCGAATGAGCAGTTCTTC. Encoded protein: CASSLTGGPNEQFF. This chain connects TRBV7-3 to TRBJ2-1; TRBD2 agrees at 8 bases. J gave up 7 bases and V 3 bases, and 5 bases lay outside the gene matches. Germline assignment: CDR1 SGHTA and CDR2 FQGTGA. The CDR3 sequence is 14 residues long.

For this clonotype: The junction departs from the called germline gene at one end, perhaps through a read error. The V and J genes are TRBV12-3 or TRBV12-4 and TRBJ2-5; D is undetermined. The CDR3 runs to 13 residues. The CDR3: CASSSVNLETQYF. In DNA form, the CDR3 reads TGTGCCAGCAGTTCGGTCAATCTAGAGACCCAGTATTTC.

V usage is TRBV18 and J usage is TRBJ2-7; 9 bases line up with TRBD1. The V and J ends lost 8 bases and 2 bases, in that order; junction bases with no gene match: 10. This CDR3 region has 15 residues. CDR1 is KGHSH, CDR2 LQKENI, per germline. The CDR3 sequence: CASTATRQGAYEQYF. The CDR3 DNA sequence: TGTGCCAGCACAGCCACCCGACAGGGGGCCTACGAGCAGTACTTC.

The chain combines TRBV5-1 with TRBJ2-1; D unclear. V was shortened by 4 bases and J by 0 bases, with 8 bases between the two germline ends. CDR3 length: 14 amino acids. The germline gives CDR1 SGHRS, CDR2 YFSETQ. CDR3 sequence (DNA): TGCGCCAGCAGCCACCTGAGCTCCTACAATGAGCAGTTCTTC. Protein: CASSHLSSYNEQFF.

In its sample, this clonotype was seen once. This chain links TRBV4-2 with TRBJ1-2; no clear D gene. Germline V gene sequence: CDR1 LGHNA, CDR2 YNFKEQ. This CDR3 is 16 amino acids long. V lost 1 base, J lost 4 bases, and 16 bases lay in between. The CDR3 region has the DNA TGTGCCAGCAGCCAAGCCGGGGTCAGTGGCCTCTATGGCTACACCTTC. Its translation is CASSQAGVSGLYGYTF.

V is TRBV5-1 and J is TRBJ2-1; D is possibly TRBD2 (5 bases). With 3 bases removed from V and 3 bases from J, the gap between germline ends came to 7 bases. From germline, CDR1 is SGHRS and CDR2 YFSETQ. The CDR3 sequence is 13 residues long. The CDR3 here is CASSSDYYNEQFF. The CDR3 DNA reads TGCGCCAGCAGCTCAGACTACTACAATGAGCAGTTCTTC.

V gene TRBV25-1 combines with J gene TRBJ2-3; no clear D. CDR3 length equals 13 residues. Germline assignment: CDR1 MGHDK and CDR2 SYGVNS. Trimming pared 5 bases from V and 2 bases from J, leaving 8 bases between. The CDR3 DNA reads TGTGCCAGCAGTTCGAAGGTCACAGATACGCAGTATTTT. Encoded protein: CASSSKVTDTQYF.

The chain couples TRBV18 to TRBJ1-1, with D maybe TRBD1 (6 bases). This CDR3 is 13 amino acids long. Germline V gene data show CDR1 as KGHSH and CDR2 as LQKENI. Deletions cut 1 base from V and 6 bases from J, with 9 bases between. In DNA form, the CDR3 reads TGTGCCAGCTCACCACGGGGGGCCGCTGAAGCTTTCTTT. This translates into CASSPRGAAEAFF.

This clonotype was recorded once. The V and J genes are TRBV4-1 and TRBJ2-5; D gene unclear. The CDR3 totals 12 residues. Looked up from germline, CDR1 is MGHRA and CDR2 is YSYEKL. Trimming removed 3 bases from V and 5 bases from J, with 7 bases in between. The CDR3 DNA follows: TGCGCCAGCAGCCACCCCCAGGAGACCCAGTACTTC. Translating it yields CASSHPQETQYF.

The chain recombines TRBV29-1 with TRBJ1-5; 9 nucleotides line up with TRBD1. Germline CDR1 reads SQVTM; CDR2 reads ANQGSEA. The CDR3 covers 13 residues. Germline trimming cut 5 bases from V and 7 bases from J; bases unmatched to any gene: 6. The CDR3 spells CSVPGQGSQPQHF. The CDR3 DNA sequence: TGCAGCGTTCCGGGACAGGGATCACAGCCCCAGCATTTT.

The genes are TRBV10-3 and TRBJ2-1; 8 bases align to TRBD2. V dropped 7 bases and J dropped 1; count of bases not matched to a gene: 3. The CDR3 has 14 amino acids. From germline, CDR1 is ENHRY and CDR2 SYGVKD. CDR3 in amino acids: CAIKPSGSYNEQFF. CDR3 DNA sequence: TGTGCCATCAAACCTAGCGGGTCCTACAATGAGCAGTTCTTC.

This chain connects TRBV11-2 to TRBJ2-2, with D uncertain. With 3 bases removed from V and 6 bases from J, the gap between germline ends came to 11 bases. Germline values: CDR1 SGHAT, CDR2 FQNNGV. The CDR3 loop spans 14 amino acids. The CDR3: CASSLGFGPGELFF. The CDR3 nucleotides read TGTGCCAGCAGCTTGGGTTTCGGACCCGGGGAGCTGTTTTTT.

The chain has TRBV11-2 and TRBJ2-1; perhaps TRBD1 as D (5 bases). Germline CDR1 reads SGHAT; CDR2 reads FQNNGV. Trimming stripped 2 bases from V and 5 bases from J, with 19 bases between. CDR3 length: 17 amino acids. As DNA, the CDR3 is TGTGCCAGCAGCTTATATAGATCGGTAGGCAGGGACAATGAGCAGTTCTTC. It translates to CASSLYRSVGRDNEQFF. Full variable domain (remainder filled in from reference TRBV11-2 and TRBJ2-1): EAGVAQSPRYKIIEKRQSVAFWCNPISGHATLYWYQQILGQGPKLLIQFQNNGVVDDSQLPKDRFSAERLKGVDSTLKIQPAKLEDSAVYLCASSLYRSVGRDNEQFFGPGTRLTVL.

The table lists this clonotype with a count of one. This chain uses TRBV11-2 with TRBJ2-5, with D hard to call. CDR1 and CDR2 (germline): SGHAT, FQNNGV. V was cut by 1 base and J by 4 bases, with 4 bases left in between. The CDR3 extends over 12 amino acids. The CDR3 spells CASSLGRETQYF. The CDR3 DNA is TGTGCCAGCAGCTTAGGTCGAGAGACCCAGTACTTC. Together with reference TRBV11-2 and TRBJ2-5, the CDR3 gives the full variable domain: EAGVAQSPRYKIIEKRQSVAFWCNPISGHATLYWYQQILGQGPKLLIQFQNNGVVDDSQLPKDRFSAERLKGVDSTLKIQPAKLEDSAVYLCASSLGRETQYFGPGTRLLVL.

This chain connects TRBV29-1 to TRBJ2-1; 14 bases map to TRBD2. The CDR3 runs 14 residues. J was trimmed by 8 bases and V by 6 bases; bases with no gene match: 6. The germline V gene encodes CDR1 SQVTM and CDR2 ANQGSEA. CDR3 loop: CSVPGTSGSYEQFF. The CDR3 bases are TGCAGCGTCCCCGGGACTAGCGGGAGCTATGAGCAGTTCTTC.

The chain has TRBV29-1 and TRBJ2-3, with D perhaps matching TRBD1 (5 bases). V was pared by 5 bases and J by 4 bases, with 22 bases between. Germline loops: CDR1 SQVTM, CDR2 ANQGSEA. The CDR3 covers 16 residues. CDR3 DNA: TGCAGCGTTCCGCTCCTCATCAGGGATTCGTCAGATACGCAGTATTTT. This gives the protein CSVPLLIRDSSDTQYF.

The chain has TRBV11-1 and TRBJ2-7; D remains ambiguous. Germline lookup yields CDR1 SGHAT and CDR2 FQDESV (reference sequence). V was trimmed by 1 base and J by 0 bases, leaving 10 bases between them. The CDR3 is made up of 15 amino acids. This CDR3 reads CASSLGDIYSYEQYF. The CDR3, as DNA: TGTGCCAGCAGCTTAGGAGACATTTACTCCTACGAGCAGTACTTC.

This chain uses TRBV10-1 with TRBJ2-5, with a tentative D call TRBD1 (5 bases). Trimming stripped 0 bases from V and 1 base from J, with 9 bases between. The V gene's germline CDR1 is WNHNN and CDR2 SYGVQD (reference sequence). The CDR3 totals 15 residues. The CDR3: CASSESKTGQETQYF. CDR3 in DNA: TGCGCCAGCAGTGAGTCGAAAACAGGCCAAGAGACCCAGTACTTC.

The genes are TRBV29-1 and TRBJ1-1, with D possibly being TRBD1 (6 bases). The CDR3 is 12 residues long. V lost 8 bases to trimming and J lost 5 bases, with 15 bases between them. CDR1 is SQVTM, CDR2 ANQGSEA, per germline. The CDR3 spells CSFTKGGTEAFF. The CDR3 nucleotides read TGCAGCTTCACAAAAGGGGGAACTGAAGCTTTCTTT.

This chain links TRBV29-1 with TRBJ2-5; no clear D. CDR3 length: 12 residues. With 2 bases removed from V and 5 bases from J, the gap between germline ends came to 9 bases. Germline values: CDR1 SQVTM, CDR2 ANQGSEA. The CDR3 is CSVEYARETQYF. The CDR3 DNA reads TGCAGCGTTGAATACGCCCGGGAGACCCAGTACTTC.

This clonotype was seen once. The rearrangement uses TRBV9 and TRBJ1-1; the D gene is possibly TRBD1 (5 bases). There are 16 residues in the CDR3. The V end was cut by 4 bases, the J end by 3 bases, with 19 bases between. Per germline, CDR1 SGDLS and CDR2 YYNGEE. DNA for the CDR3: TGTGCCAGCAGCCCCGGTTCGGGGGAGCTATACACTGAAGCTTTCTTT. Amino acid sequence: CASSPGSGELYTEAFF.

This rearrangement joins TRBV19 to TRBJ2-1, with a tentative D call TRBD1 (6 bases). The CDR3 has 16 amino acids. Germline V gene sequence: CDR1 LNHDA, CDR2 SQIVND (reference sequence). The ends were cut back, 3 bases at V and 8 bases at J, with 20 bases in the middle. In DNA, the CDR3 is TGTGCCAGTAGTATTTCAGGGACATCCGGCGGTGATGAGCAGTTCTTC. This codes for CASSISGTSGGDEQFF.